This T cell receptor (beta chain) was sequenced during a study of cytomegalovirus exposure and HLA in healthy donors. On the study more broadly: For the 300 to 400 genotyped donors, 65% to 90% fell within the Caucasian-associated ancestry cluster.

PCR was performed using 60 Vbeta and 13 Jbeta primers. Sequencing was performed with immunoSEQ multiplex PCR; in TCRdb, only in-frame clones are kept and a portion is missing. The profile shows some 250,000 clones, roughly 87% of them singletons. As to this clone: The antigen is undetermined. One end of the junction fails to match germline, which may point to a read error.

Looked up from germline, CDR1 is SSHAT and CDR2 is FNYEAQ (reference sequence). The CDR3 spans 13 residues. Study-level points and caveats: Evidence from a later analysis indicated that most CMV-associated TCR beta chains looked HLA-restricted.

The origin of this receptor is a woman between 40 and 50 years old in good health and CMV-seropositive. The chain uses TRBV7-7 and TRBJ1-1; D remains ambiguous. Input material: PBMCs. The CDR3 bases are TGTGCTAGCAGCTTAACGGGGAACACTGAAGCTTTCTTT. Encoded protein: CASSLTGNTEAFF.